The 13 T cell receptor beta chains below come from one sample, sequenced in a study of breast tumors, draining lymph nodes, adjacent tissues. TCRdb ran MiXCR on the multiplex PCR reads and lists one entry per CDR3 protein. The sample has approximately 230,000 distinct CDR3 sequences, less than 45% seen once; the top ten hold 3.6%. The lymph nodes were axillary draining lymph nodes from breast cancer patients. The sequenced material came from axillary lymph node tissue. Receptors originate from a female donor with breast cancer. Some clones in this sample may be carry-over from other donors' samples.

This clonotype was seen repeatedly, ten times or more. In nucleotides, the CDR3 is TGCGCCAGCAGCCGGGACCAGGGAAGGGAAAAACTGTTTTTT. It translates to CASSRDQGREKLFF. The J gene is TRBJ1-4, the V gene TRBV5-1, with D perhaps TRBD1 (5 bases). The CDR3 is 14 residues long. Trimming took 4 bases from V and 8 from J, leaving 15 bases between them. In germline, CDR1 is SGHRS, CDR2 YFSETQ.

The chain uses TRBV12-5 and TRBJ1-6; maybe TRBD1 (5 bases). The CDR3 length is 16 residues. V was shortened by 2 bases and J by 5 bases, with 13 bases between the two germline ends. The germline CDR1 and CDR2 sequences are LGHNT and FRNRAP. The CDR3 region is CASGLSRVRNNSPLHF. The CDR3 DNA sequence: TGTGCTAGTGGTTTGTCCAGGGTGAGGAATAATTCACCCCTCCACTTT.

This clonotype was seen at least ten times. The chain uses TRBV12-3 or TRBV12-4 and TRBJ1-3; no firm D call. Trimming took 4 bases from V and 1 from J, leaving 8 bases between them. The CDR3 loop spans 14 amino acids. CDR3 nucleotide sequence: TGTGCCAGCAGTTGGATCCAATCTGGAAACACCATATATTTT. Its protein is CASSWIQSGNTIYF.

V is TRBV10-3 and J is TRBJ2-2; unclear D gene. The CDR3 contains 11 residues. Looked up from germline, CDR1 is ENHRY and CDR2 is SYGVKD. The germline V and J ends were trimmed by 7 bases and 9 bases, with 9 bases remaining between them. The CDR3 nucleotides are TGTGCCATCACCATTGACAGGGAGCTGTTTTTT. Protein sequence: CAITIDRELFF.

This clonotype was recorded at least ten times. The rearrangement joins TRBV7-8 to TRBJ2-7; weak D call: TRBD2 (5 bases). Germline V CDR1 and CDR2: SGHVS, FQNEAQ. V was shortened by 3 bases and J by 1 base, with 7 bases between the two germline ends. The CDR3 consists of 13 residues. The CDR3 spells CASSFTRSYEQYF. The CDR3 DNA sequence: TGTGCCAGCAGCTTCACTAGATCCTACGAGCAGTACTTC.

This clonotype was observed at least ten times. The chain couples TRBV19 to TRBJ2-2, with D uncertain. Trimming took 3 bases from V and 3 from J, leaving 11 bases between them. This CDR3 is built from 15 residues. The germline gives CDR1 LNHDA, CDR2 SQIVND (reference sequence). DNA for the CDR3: TGTGCCAGTAGTATGTTTACACAATACACCGGGGAGCTGTTTTTT. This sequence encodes CASSMFTQYTGELFF.

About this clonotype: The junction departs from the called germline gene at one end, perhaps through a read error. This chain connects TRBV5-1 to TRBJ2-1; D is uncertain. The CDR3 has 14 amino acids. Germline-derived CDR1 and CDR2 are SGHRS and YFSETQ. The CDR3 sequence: CASSLTVSYDEQFF. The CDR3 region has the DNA TGCGCCAGCAGTCTGACGGTTTCCTACGATGAGCAGTTCTTC.

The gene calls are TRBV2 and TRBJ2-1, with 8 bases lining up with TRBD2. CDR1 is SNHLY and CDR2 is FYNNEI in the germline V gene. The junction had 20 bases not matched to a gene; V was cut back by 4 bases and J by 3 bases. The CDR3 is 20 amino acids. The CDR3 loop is CASSARGGSLAGPLYNEQFF. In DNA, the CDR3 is TGTGCCAGCAGTGCTAGGGGGGGTTCGCTAGCGGGTCCCCTCTACAATGAGCAGTTCTTC.

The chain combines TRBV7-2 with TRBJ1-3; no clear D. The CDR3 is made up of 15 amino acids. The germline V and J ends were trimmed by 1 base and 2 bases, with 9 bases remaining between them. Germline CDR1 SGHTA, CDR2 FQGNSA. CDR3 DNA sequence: TGTGCCAGCAGCTTAGAGGCCGTGGCTGGAAACACCATATATTTT. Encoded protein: CASSLEAVAGNTIYF.

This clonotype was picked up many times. For the CDR3, the DNA is TGTGCCAGCAGCCTATGGAGGGCGGGAGGAACGAACACCGGGGAGCTGTTTTTT. Amino acid sequence: CASSLWRAGGTNTGELFF. The rearrangement uses TRBV2 and TRBJ2-2; 8 bases line up with TRBD2. Germline V gives CDR1 SNHLY, CDR2 FYNNEI. The CDR3 is made up of 18 amino acids. Trimming removed 6 bases from V and 0 bases from J; junction bases left unmatched: 12.

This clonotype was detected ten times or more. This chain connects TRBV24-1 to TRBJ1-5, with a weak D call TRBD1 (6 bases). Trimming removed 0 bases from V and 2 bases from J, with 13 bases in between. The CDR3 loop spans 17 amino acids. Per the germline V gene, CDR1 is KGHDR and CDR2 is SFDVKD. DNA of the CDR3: TGTGCCACCAGTGATTTGCATGAGGGGGTGGGCAATCAGCCCCAGCATTTT. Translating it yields CATSDLHEGVGNQPQHF.

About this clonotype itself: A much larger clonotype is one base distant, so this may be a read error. This chain's CDR3 is CASSLAGTLQETQYF. In nucleotides, the CDR3 is TGTGCCAGCAGCTTGGCAGGGACACTTCAAGAGACCCAGTACTTC. This chain uses TRBV5-6 with TRBJ2-5; TRBD1 might be the D (6 bases). V lost 0 bases and J lost 2, with 11 bases in between. This CDR3 spans 15 amino acids. Germline V CDR1 and CDR2: SGHDT, YYEEEE.

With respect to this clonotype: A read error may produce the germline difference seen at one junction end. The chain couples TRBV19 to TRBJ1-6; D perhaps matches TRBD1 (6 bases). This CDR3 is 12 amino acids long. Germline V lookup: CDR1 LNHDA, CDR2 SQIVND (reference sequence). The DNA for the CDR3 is TGCGCCGGTAGTATAGGGGGTTCACCCCTCCACTTT. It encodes CAGSIGGSPLHF.